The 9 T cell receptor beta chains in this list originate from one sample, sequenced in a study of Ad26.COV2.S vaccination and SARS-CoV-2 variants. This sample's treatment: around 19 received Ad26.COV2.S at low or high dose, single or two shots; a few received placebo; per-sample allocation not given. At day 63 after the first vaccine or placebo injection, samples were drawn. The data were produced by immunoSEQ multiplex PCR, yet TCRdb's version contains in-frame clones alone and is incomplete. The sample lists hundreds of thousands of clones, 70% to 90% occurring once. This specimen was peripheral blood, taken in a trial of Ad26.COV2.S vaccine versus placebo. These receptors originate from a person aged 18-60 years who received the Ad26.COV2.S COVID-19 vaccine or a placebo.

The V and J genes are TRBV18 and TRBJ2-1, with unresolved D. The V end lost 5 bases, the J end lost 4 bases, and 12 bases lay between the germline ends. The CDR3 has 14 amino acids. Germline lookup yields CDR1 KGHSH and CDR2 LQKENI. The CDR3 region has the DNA TGTGCCAGCTCAGCCGGAAGCAGTTACAATGAGCAGTTCTTC. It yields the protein CASSAGSSYNEQFF.

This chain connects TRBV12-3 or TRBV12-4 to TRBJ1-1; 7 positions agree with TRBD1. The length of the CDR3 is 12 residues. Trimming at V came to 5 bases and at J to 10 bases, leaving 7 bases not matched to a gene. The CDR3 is CASSPQTGIAFF. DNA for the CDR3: TGTGCCAGCAGTCCTCAGACAGGGATAGCTTTCTTT.

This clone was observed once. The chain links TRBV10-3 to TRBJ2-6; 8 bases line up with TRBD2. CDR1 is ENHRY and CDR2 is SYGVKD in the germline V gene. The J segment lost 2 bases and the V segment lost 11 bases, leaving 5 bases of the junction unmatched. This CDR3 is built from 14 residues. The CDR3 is CASRGGAGANVLTF. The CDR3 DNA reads TGTGCCTCCCGGGGGGGGGCTGGGGCCAACGTCCTGACTTTC.

The CDR3: CATSSIFGAEAFF. CDR3 sequence (DNA): TGTGCCACCAGCAGTATATTTGGGGCTGAAGCTTTCTTT. This chain links TRBV15 with TRBJ1-1; no firm D call. This CDR3 comprises 13 residues. CDR1 is LNHNV, CDR2 YYDKDF, per germline (reference sequence). Trimming took off 3 bases at V and 6 bases at J, with 11 bases between the two ends.

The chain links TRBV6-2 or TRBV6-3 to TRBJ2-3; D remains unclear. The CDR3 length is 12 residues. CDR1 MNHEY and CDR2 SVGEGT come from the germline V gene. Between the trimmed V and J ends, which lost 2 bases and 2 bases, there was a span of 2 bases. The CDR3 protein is CASSYTTDTQYF. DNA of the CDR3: TGTGCCAGCAGTTACACCACAGATACGCAGTATTTT.

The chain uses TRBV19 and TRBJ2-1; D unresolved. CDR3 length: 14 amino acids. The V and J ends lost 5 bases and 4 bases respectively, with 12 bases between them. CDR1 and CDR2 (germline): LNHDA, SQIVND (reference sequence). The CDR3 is CASSVASPYNEQFF. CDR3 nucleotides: TGTGCCAGTAGTGTGGCCTCGCCGTACAATGAGCAGTTCTTC.

CDR3 in DNA: TGTGCCAGCAGCGGGAGCGGGAGTGACACCGGGGAGCTGTTTTTT. Amino acid sequence: CASSGSGSDTGELFF. The rearrangement joins TRBV11-3 to TRBJ2-2; 8 positions agree with TRBD2. Germline V CDR1 and CDR2: SGHNT, YENEEA. There are 15 residues in the CDR3. J gave up 3 bases and V 5 bases, and 5 bases lay outside the gene matches.

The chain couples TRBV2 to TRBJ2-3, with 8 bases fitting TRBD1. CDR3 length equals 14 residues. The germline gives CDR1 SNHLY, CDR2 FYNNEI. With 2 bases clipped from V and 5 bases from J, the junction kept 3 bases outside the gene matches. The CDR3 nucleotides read TGTGCCAGCAGTGAACAGGGGGCTATAGATACGCAGTATTTT. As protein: CASSEQGAIDTQYF.

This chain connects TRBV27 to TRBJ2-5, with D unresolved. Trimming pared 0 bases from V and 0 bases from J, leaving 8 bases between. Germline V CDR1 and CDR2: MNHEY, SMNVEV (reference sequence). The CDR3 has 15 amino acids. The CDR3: CASSLSNTYQETQYF. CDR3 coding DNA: TGTGCCAGCAGTTTATCGAACACATACCAAGAGACCCAGTACTTC.